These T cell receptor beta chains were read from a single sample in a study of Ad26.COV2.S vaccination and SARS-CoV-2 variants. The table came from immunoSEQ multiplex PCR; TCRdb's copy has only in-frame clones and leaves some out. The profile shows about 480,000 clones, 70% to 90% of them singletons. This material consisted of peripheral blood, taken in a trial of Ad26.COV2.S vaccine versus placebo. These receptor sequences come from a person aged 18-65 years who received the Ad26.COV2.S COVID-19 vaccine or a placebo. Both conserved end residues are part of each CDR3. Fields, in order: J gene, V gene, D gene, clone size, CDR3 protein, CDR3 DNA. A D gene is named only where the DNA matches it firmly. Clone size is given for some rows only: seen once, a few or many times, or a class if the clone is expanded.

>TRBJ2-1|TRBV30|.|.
CAWSGWRTSYNEQFF
TGTGCCTGGAGTGGGTGGAGGACTTCCTACAATGAGCAGTTCTTC
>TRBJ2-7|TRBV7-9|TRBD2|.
CASSLSLAGVYEQYF
TGTGCCAGCAGCTTGAGCCTAGCGGGGGTTTACGAGCAGTACTTC
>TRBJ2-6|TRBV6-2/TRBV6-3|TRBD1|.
CASSRQGNSGANVLTF
TGTGCCAGCAGTAGACAGGGGAACTCTGGGGCCAACGTCCTGACTTTC
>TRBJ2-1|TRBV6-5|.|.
CASSGGLKRNEQFF
TGTGCCAGCAGCGGGGGTTTAAAGCGCAATGAGCAGTTCTTC
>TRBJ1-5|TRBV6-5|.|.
CASSPSRNQPQHF
TGTGCCAGCAGTCCAAGCCGCAATCAGCCCCAGCATTTT
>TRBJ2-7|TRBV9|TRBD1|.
CASSVDGTGYEQYF
TGTGCCAGCAGCGTAGACGGGACAGGCTACGAGCAGTACTTC
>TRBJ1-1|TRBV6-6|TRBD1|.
CASSRFGTGANTEAFF
TGTGCCAGCAGTCGATTCGGGACAGGGGCGAACACTGAAGCTTTCTTT
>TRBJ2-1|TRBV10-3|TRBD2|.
CAISDLAGGPNEQFF
TGTGCCATCAGTGATCTGGCGGGAGGGCCGAATGAGCAGTTCTTC
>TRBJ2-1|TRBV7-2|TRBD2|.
CASSSRLGTTNNEQFF
TGTGCCAGCAGCTCCCGCCTCGGGACTACCAACAATGAGCAGTTCTTC
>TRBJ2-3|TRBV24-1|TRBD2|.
CATGQAGSTDTQYF
TGTGCCACCGGGCAAGCGGGGAGCACAGATACGCAGTATTTT
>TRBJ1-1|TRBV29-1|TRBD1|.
CSVVTGGRRIEAFF
TGCAGCGTTGTTACAGGGGGAAGGAGGATTGAAGCTTTCTTT
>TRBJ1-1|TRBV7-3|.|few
CASSLSWGTEAFF
TGTGCCAGCAGCTTAAGTTGGGGCACTGAAGCTTTCTTT
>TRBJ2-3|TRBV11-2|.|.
CASSAEFQLIQSTDTQYF
TGTGCCAGCAGCGCGGAATTTCAGTTGATTCAAAGCACAGATACGCAGTATTTT
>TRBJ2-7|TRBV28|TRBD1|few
CASRDPGQGYEQYF
TGTGCCAGCAGGGACCCGGGACAGGGCTACGAGCAGTACTTC
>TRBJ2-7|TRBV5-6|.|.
CASSAASPYEQYF
TGTGCCAGCAGCGCGGCGTCCCCCTACGAGCAGTACTTC
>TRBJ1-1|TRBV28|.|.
CASSLGEGPAFF
TGTGCCAGCAGTTTAGGGGAGGGACCGGCTTTCTTT
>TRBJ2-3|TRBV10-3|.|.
CAIRGPSTDTQYF
TGTGCCATCAGGGGCCCGAGCACAGATACGCAGTATTTT
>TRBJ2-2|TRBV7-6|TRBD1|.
CASSSGTVTGELFF
TGTGCCAGCAGCTCCGGGACAGTGACCGGGGAGCTGTTTTTT
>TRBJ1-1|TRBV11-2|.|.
CASSIRRDTEAFF
TGTGCCAGCAGCATTCGTAGGGACACTGAAGCTTTCTTT
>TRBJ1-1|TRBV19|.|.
CASNSRNTEAFF
TGTGCCAGTAATTCTCGGAACACTGAAGCTTTCTTT
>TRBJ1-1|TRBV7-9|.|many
CASSFRNRTTQNTEAFF
TGTGCCAGCAGCTTCCGAAACAGGACAACTCAGAACACTGAAGCTTTCTTT
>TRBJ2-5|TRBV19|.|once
CASSIDLLGETQYF
TGTGCCAGTAGTATAGATCTCTTGGGGGAGACCCAGTACTTC
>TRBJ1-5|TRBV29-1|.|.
CSGKQPKDSFPFQPQHF
TGCAGCGGCAAACAGCCAAAGGACAGTTTCCCTTTTCAGCCCCAGCATTTT
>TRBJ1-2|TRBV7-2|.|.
CASSPPRSDYGYTF
TGTGCCAGCAGCCCCCCCCGGAGCGACTATGGCTACACCTTC
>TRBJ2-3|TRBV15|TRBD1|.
CATSRDSTGGTDTQYF
TGTGCCACCAGCAGAGACTCGACAGGGGGCACAGATACGCAGTATTTT
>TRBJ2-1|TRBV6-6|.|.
CASSAGNEQFF
TGTGCCAGCAGTGCCGGGAATGAGCAGTTCTTC
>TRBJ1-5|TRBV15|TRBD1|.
CATSRDGTGVNQPQHF
TGTGCCACCAGCAGAGATGGGACAGGGGTCAATCAGCCCCAGCATTTT
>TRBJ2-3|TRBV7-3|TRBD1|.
CASSPRGRGTDTQYF
TGTGCCAGCAGCCCCAGGGGGAGAGGCACAGATACGCAGTATTTT
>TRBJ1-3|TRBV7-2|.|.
CASSFQQGRENTIYF
TGTGCCAGCAGCTTCCAGCAGGGGAGGGAAAACACCATATATTTT
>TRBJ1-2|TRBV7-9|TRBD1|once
CASSLTGGYGYTF
TGTGCCAGCAGCTTGACAGGGGGCTATGGCTACACCTTC
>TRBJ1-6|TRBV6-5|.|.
CASSLPGPRNSPLHF
TGTGCCAGCAGCCTTCCGGGACCGAGAAATTCACCCCTCCACTTT
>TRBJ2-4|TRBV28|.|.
CASSERSIAKNIQYF
TGTGCCAGCAGTGAGCGTTCAATAGCCAAAAACATTCAGTACTTC
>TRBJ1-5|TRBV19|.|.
CASSKPLLSNQPQHF
TGTGCCAGTAGTAAACCACTACTTAGCAATCAGCCCCAGCATTTT
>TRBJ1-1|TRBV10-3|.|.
CAIPVVGRPMNTEAFF
TGTGCCATCCCGGTGGTGGGCAGACCCATGAACACTGAAGCTTTCTTT
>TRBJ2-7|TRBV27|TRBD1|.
CASSLLGQTYEQYF
TGTGCCAGCAGTTTACTGGGACAGACCTACGAGCAGTACTTC
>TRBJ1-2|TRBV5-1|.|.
CASSLNTGNYDGYTF
TGCGCCAGCAGCTTGAACACCGGGAATTATGATGGCTACACCTTC
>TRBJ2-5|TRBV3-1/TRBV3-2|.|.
CASSLGRRPTQETQYF
TGTGCCAGCAGCCTTGGCCGAAGGCCCACCCAAGAGACCCAGTACTTC
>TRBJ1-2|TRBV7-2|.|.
CASSLVGPNYGYTF
TGTGCCAGCAGCCTAGTCGGCCCTAACTATGGCTACACCTTC
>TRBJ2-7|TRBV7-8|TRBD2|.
CASSQGRLAGGYEQYF
TGTGCCAGCAGCCAGGGGCGACTAGCGGGAGGGTACGAGCAGTACTTC
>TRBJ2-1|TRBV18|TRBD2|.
CASSPGSSGSYNEQFF
TGTGCCAGCTCACCGGGGTCTAGCGGCAGCTACAATGAGCAGTTCTTC
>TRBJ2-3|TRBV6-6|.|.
CASSYRPLTDTQYF
TGTGCCAGCAGTTACCGACCCCTGACAGATACGCAGTATTTT
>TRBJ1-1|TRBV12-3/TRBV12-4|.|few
CASSLASTEAFF
TGTGCCAGCAGTTTGGCCAGCACTGAAGCTTTCTTT
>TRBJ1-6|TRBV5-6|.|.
CASSFSGRAQSPLHF
TGTGCCAGCAGCTTCAGTGGGAGGGCACAATCACCCCTCCACTTT
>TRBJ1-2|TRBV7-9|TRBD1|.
CASSLAGQNYGYTF
TGTGCCAGCAGCTTAGCGGGACAGAACTATGGCTACACCTTC
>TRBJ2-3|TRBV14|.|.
CASSQLLYTDTQYF
TGTGCCAGCAGTCAACTACTGTACACAGATACGCAGTATTTT
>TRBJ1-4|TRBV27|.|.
CASSSGVQGREKLFF
TGTGCCAGCAGTTCTGGTGTCCAGGGCAGGGAAAAACTGTTTTTT
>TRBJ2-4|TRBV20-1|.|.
CSASVGYHIQYF
TGCAGTGCTAGTGTCGGGTATCACATTCAGTACTTC
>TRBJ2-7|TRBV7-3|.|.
CASSLYQGAGEQYF
TGTGCCAGCAGCTTATATCAGGGAGCTGGAGAGCAGTACTTC
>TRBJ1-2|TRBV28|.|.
CASSLLGGGYTF
TGTGCCAGCAGTTTGCTTGGAGGTGGCTACACCTTC
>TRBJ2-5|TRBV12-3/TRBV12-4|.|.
CASSLYRQETQYF
TGTGCCAGCAGTTTGTACAGACAAGAGACCCAGTACTTC
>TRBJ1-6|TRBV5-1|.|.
CASSFDSYNSPLHF
TGCGCCAGCAGCTTCGACAGTTATAATTCACCCCTCCACTTT
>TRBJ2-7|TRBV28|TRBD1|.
CASSFSQGAVSEQYF
TGTGCCAGCAGTTTTAGTCAGGGGGCGGTTTCCGAGCAGTACTTC
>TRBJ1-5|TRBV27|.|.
CASSLFGDQPQHF
TGTGCCAGCAGTTTATTTGGGGACCAGCCCCAGCATTTT
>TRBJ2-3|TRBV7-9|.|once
CASSPRGATTDTQYF
TGTGCCAGCAGCCCCCGAGGGGCCACCACAGATACGCAGTATTTT
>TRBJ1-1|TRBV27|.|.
CASSKRGGVLDAEAFF
TGTGCCAGCAGTAAGCGGGGAGGGGTATTGGACGCTGAAGCTTTCTTT
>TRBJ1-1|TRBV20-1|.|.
CSASLDGTWATEAFF
TGCAGTGCTAGTTTGGACGGAACGTGGGCCACTGAAGCTTTCTTT
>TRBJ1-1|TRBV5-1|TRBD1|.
CASSSQGVRGPEAFF
TGCGCCAGCAGCTCACAGGGGGTGAGGGGCCCTGAAGCTTTCTTT